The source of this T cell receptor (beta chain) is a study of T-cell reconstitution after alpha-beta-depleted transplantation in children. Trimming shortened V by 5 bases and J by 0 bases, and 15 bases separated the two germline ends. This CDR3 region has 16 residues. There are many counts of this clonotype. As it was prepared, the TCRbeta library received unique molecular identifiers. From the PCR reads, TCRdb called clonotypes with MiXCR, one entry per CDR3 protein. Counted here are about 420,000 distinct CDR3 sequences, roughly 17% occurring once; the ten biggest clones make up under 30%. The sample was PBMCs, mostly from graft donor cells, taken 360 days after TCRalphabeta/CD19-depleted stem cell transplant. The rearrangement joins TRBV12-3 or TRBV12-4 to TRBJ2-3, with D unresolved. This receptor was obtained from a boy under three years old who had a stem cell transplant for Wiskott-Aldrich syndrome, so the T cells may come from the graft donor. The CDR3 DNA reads TGTGCCAGCAGTAGACGCAGCAAATCTAGCACAGATACGCAGTATTTT. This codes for CASSRRSKSSTDTQYF.